The text below deals with one T cell receptor (beta chain). This clone was observed a single time. Its antigen has not been determined. The record has no base qualities; no much larger clone is one base away. Reading from cysteine to phenylalanine, the CDR3 counts 13 amino acids. Only CDR3 DNA is held: 39 bases, read in frame from base 1. V trim: 5 bases; J trim: 6 bases; unmatched bases: 3. The CDR1 and CDR2 encoded by the germline V gene (reference sequence) are PRHDT and FYEKMQ. TCRbeta CDR3 regions were amplified from genomic DNA using the immunoSEQ Assay, a bias-controlled multiplex PCR. The original pipeline was this. The number of nucleated cells in each sample was estimated from the amplification of reference gene primers within the assay. To quantify the absolute abundance of each unique TCRbeta CDR3 rearrangement, sequence reads were collapsed and filtered. Productive Simpson clonality was computed per sample as the square root of Simpson's diversity index over productive rearrangements. Sourced from immuneACCESS, this table was stored by TCRdb with only in-frame sequences that have V and J called. A share of the clones is absent; for the studies checked, an unresolved V gene accounts for under half, and the remainder has no known explanation. V and J calls plus clone size are reproduced from that table; the DNA served to infer D and trimming. Within this sample are 45,000 to 55,000 clones, with approximately 82% of them counted one time only. Approximately 5.3% of the sample belongs to the ten largest clones.

The data stem from a study of blood T cell repertoires in COVID-19 (dated by TCRdb to about 2020). For the wider study: The collaborator samples originated in the United States, Italy and Spain and spanned the acute and convalescent phases of COVID-19. The prospective study material was composed of cDNA or gDNA derived from T cells, B-cell-depleted T cells, or PBMCs. Subjects who had been exposed to COVID-19, were actively infected with it, or had recovered from it provided the deeply sampled blood TCRbeta repertoires that made up the dataset. A freely available public database, intended as a resource for researchers studying the immune response to SARS-CoV-2, is where the repertoires were released. The samples were drawn from the first 160 participants of the ongoing ImmuneRACE study and from about 1,200 subjects provided by 6 global collaborators. A de-identified subject ID, COVID-19 status, age in years and sex were almost always included in the sample metadata. Where HLA class I and class II types were available, the types were taken from metadata supplied by the sample provider, not from assay-based typing.

Overall results and qualifications from the work: The amount of clinical and demographic metadata varied by source and participant and was provided uncurated.

Participants in the prospective study were aged roughly 18 to 90 years, lived in more than 20 United States geographic areas, and enrolled through a virtual design. To assign participants to cohorts, the prospective study relied on clinical history that participants themselves reported in a screening survey and a study questionnaire. Each participant in the prospective study had whole blood, serum and a nasopharyngeal or oropharyngeal swab collected by mobile phlebotomists. Over a roughly two-month period, participants in the prospective study had the option of providing additional blood draws and questionnaires. Blood samples from the prospective study were shipped frozen or at room temperature prior to DNA extraction.

Recombination linked TRBV13 to TRBJ2-1; 8 central bases correspond to TRBD2. This receptor was identified in a woman between 45 and 60 years old with acute COVID-19. The sequencing input was PBMCs or T cells enriched from blood (not recorded which). The DNA sequence is as follows: TGTGCCAGCAGCAGACTAGCGTCCAATGAGCAGTTCTTC. Its protein product is CASSRLASNEQFF.